These T cell receptor beta chains were read from a single sample in a study of CD8 T cells in ankylosing spondylitis. TCRdb fed the 5' RACE reads into MiXCR, producing one record per CDR3 protein. The table has some 140,000 distinct CDR3 sequences, 7.3% seen once. The sample consisted of blood, either unsorted or a sorted T cell fraction (not recorded which). The receptors stem from a female donor with ankylosing spondylitis or in good health (not recorded which). The CDR3 runs from the conserved cysteine through the conserved F or W. D genes are given only for firm matches. The listing skips clone size in some rows; elsewhere it reads once, few, many or a size class.

j_call clone_size cdr3_length v_call d_call cdr3_nt cdr3_aa
TRBJ2-3 many 16 TRBV5-1 TRBD2 TGCGCCAGCAGCTTTGAAGGGACTAGCGGGCGCCCTCTCCAGTATTTT CASSFEGTSGRPLQYF
TRBJ2-2 many 14 TRBV20-1 . TGCAGTGCTAGTTGGGCCAAGGACCCCGGGGAGCTGTTTTTT CSASWAKDPGELFF
TRBJ1-5 many 14 TRBV27 . TGTGCCAGCAGTTTAAACAGGCTTTATCAGCCCCAGCATTTT CASSLNRLYQPQHF
TRBJ2-3 few 13 TRBV19 TRBD1 TGTGCCAGTAGTAAGGGGGCTGGTGATACGCAGTATTTT CASSKGAGDTQYF
TRBJ1-2 few 17 TRBV28 TRBD1 TGTGCCAGCAGCCTTATTACAGGGACAGGGGGTAACTATGGCTACACCTTC CASSLITGTGGNYGYTF
TRBJ1-5 many 14 TRBV9 . TGTGCCAGCAGCGTAGAAGGGTTTAATCAGCCCCAGCATTTT CASSVEGFNQPQHF
TRBJ1-1 few 13 TRBV18 . TGTGCCAGCCAACAGGGCAGAGACACTGAAGCTTTCTTT CASQQGRDTEAFF
TRBJ1-2 many 15 TRBV5-1 . TGCGCCAGCAGCTTGGTCGGCAGCCTCTTTGGAGGCTACACCTTC CASSLVGSLFGGYTF
TRBJ1-1 few 15 TRBV7-2 . TGTGCCAGCAGCTTAGGTGGCTCTTGGAGCACTGAAGCTTTCTTT CASSLGGSWSTEAFF
TRBJ1-1 many 13 TRBV6-5 . TGTGCCAGCAGTTACTCGCGGGGGACTGAAGCTTTCTTT CASSYSRGTEAFF
TRBJ1-1 few 16 TRBV7-9 TRBD1 TGTGCCAGCAGCGTATCCGGGACAGGAAAGAACACTGAAGCTTTCTTT CASSVSGTGKNTEAFF
TRBJ2-1 . 13 TRBV5-1 . TGCGCCAGCAGCTCCCTAGGGGGCAATGAGCAGTTCTTC CASSSLGGNEQFF
TRBJ2-2 many 14 TRBV12-3/TRBV12-4 . TGTGCCAGCAGTCGGCAGGGCTTAACCGGGGAGCTGTTTTTT CASSRQGLTGELFF
TRBJ2-6 many 16 TRBV28 . TGTGCCAGCAGTTCCGCAGACAGGAGGGGGGCCAACGTCCTGACTTTC CASSSADRRGANVLTF
TRBJ2-7 many 14 TRBV9 . TGTGCCAGCAGCCCCCCAGAAAATCTTTACGAGCAGTACTTC CASSPPENLYEQYF
TRBJ2-7 many 14 TRBV4-2 . TGTGCCAGCAGCCAAGGAACAGGGCTTAACGAGCAGTACTTC CASSQGTGLNEQYF
TRBJ2-7 . 13 TRBV10-3 . TGTGCCATCAGTGAGTTCGGTGGCGAAGAGCAGTACTTC CAISEFGGEEQYF
TRBJ2-1 many 13 TRBV24-1 . TGTGCCACCATTTCGGGGGCCGGTGGTGAGCAGTTCTTC CATISGAGGEQFF
TRBJ1-3 many 16 TRBV20-1 . TGCAGTGCTAGTAAGGGGTTCGGTTCCTCTGGAAACACCATATATTTT CSASKGFGSSGNTIYF
TRBJ2-3 many 12 TRBV12-3/TRBV12-4 . TGTGCCAGCAGTCTCGGACTAGATACGCAGTATTTT CASSLGLDTQYF
TRBJ1-6 many 15 TRBV6-1 . TGTGCCAGCAGGAGGAATGCCAGGGGAAATTCACCCCTCCACTTT CASRRNARGNSPLHF
TRBJ1-1 many 12 TRBV7-9 TRBD1 TGTGCCAGCCGACAGGGGTACACTGAAGCTTTCTTT CASRQGYTEAFF
TRBJ2-1 . 16 TRBV7-9 TRBD1 TGTGCCAGCAGCAGCCGGACAGGTCGCTCCTACAATGAGCAGTTCTTC CASSSRTGRSYNEQFF
TRBJ2-2 few 12 TRBV20-1 . TGCAGTGCAATCCCGAACACCGGGGAGCTGTTTTTT CSAIPNTGELFF
TRBJ1-1 many 14 TRBV5-1 . TGCGCCAGCAGCTTATATCAGGGAGGCACTGAAGCTTTCTTT CASSLYQGGTEAFF
TRBJ2-6 many 18 TRBV3-1 TRBD2 TGTGCCAGCAGTCTCGGGGTAGCGGGGCACTCTGGGGCCAACGTCCTGACTTTC CASSLGVAGHSGANVLTF
TRBJ2-1 many 15 TRBV5-1 TRBD1 TGCGCCAGCAGCCCCCCGGGACAGGGTTCGAATGAGCAGTTCTTC CASSPPGQGSNEQFF
TRBJ1-3 many 16 TRBV6-1 . TGTGCCAGCAGTCCGTCTTCTCCCTCGTCTGGAAACACCATATATTTT CASSPSSPSSGNTIYF
TRBJ2-2 few 15 TRBV5-4 TRBD1 TGTGCCAGCAGCTTCGGACAGGCGAACACCGGGGAGCTGTTTTTT CASSFGQANTGELFF
TRBJ2-1 many 16 TRBV11-2 . TGTGCCAGCACCCGTATGGGGGTTAAATCCTACAATGAGCAGTTCTTC CASTRMGVKSYNEQFF
TRBJ2-2 many 17 TRBV6-2/TRBV6-3 . TGTGCCAGCAGCCCCTTAGCATGGCGGAAGAACACCGGGGAGCTGTTTTTT CASSPLAWRKNTGELFF
TRBJ1-2 many 14 TRBV11-2 TRBD1 TGTGCCAGCAGCTTAGCGACAGGGAACTATGGCTACACCTTC CASSLATGNYGYTF
TRBJ2-1 many 13 TRBV4-1 TRBD2 TGCGCCAGCAGCCAAGATACGACTAGCGAGCAGTTCTTC CASSQDTTSEQFF
TRBJ2-1 many 12 TRBV6-5 . TGTGCCAGCAGTTACTCAGGAAACGAGCAGTTCTTC CASSYSGNEQFF
TRBJ2-3 many 11 TRBV20-1 . TGCAGTGCTAAAGACGCAGATACGCAGTATTTT CSAKDADTQYF
TRBJ1-1 many 15 TRBV4-3 . TGCGCCAGCAGCCAAGTGTGGGGGGATCGAACTGAAGCTTTCTTT CASSQVWGDRTEAFF
TRBJ1-1 many 15 TRBV12-3/TRBV12-4 TRBD1 TGTGCCAGCAGTCAAGGACAGGGTGGGTTCACTGAAGCTTTCTTT CASSQGQGGFTEAFF
TRBJ1-1 many 15 TRBV20-1 . TGCAGTGCTAGAGATCAAGGAGGGCTGGACACTGAAGCTTTCTTT CSARDQGGLDTEAFF
TRBJ2-7 few 17 TRBV10-3 . TGTGCCATCAGTGAGTCTTGGTTACGGGTGCCCGGTTCGGAGCAGTACTTC CAISESWLRVPGSEQYF
TRBJ2-3 few 14 TRBV29-1 TRBD1 TGCAGCTCCTTGGGGGTGACAGGGACAGATACGCAGTATTTT CSSLGVTGTDTQYF
TRBJ2-5 many 15 TRBV20-1 TRBD2 TGCAGTGCTCAAGGATCTAGCGGGGGCGGGGAGACCCAGTACTTC CSAQGSSGGGETQYF
TRBJ2-5 many 16 TRBV12-3/TRBV12-4 TRBD1 TGTGCCAGCAGTTTAGGGGGGACAGGGCTTGGCGAGACCCAGTACTTC CASSLGGTGLGETQYF
TRBJ1-5 many 13 TRBV29-1 . TGCAGCGTTGGTTCAGGGGTGGATCAGCCCCAGCATTTT CSVGSGVDQPQHF
TRBJ2-5 many 11 TRBV3-1 . TGTGCCAGCAGCCAGATAAAGACCCAGTACTTC CASSQIKTQYF
TRBJ2-7 . 14 TRBV9 . TGTGCCAGCAGCGCAGGGATTAGCTCCTACGAGCAGTACTTC CASSAGISSYEQYF
TRBJ1-1 . 14 TRBV4-1 . TGCGCCAGCAGCCAAGACGGGGTCGGCACTGAAGCTTTCTTT CASSQDGVGTEAFF
TRBJ2-3 many 18 TRBV27 TRBD2 TGTGCCAGCAGCCAAGTCCCCCACACTAGCGGGGGCACAGATACGCAGTATTTT CASSQVPHTSGGTDTQYF
TRBJ2-5 many 14 TRBV20-1 TRBD2 TGCAGTGCTAGTATCCGACTAGCGGAAGAGACCCAGTACTTC CSASIRLAEETQYF
TRBJ1-1 many 16 TRBV7-2 . TGTGCCAGCTCCCTCAAGGGGCAGGGAGGGAGCACTGAAGCTTTCTTT CASSLKGQGGSTEAFF
TRBJ2-1 many 12 TRBV20-1 . TGCAGTGCCCCGGACACATACAATGAGCAGTTCTTC CSAPDTYNEQFF
TRBJ1-1 . 18 TRBV4-2 . TGTGCCAGCAGCCAAGGGAGATGGGCCCCGGGGGAGAACACTGAAGCTTTCTTT CASSQGRWAPGENTEAFF
TRBJ1-4 many 15 TRBV18 . TGTGCCAGCTCATCCTTGATGCGACAGGATGAAAAACTGTTTTTT CASSSLMRQDEKLFF
TRBJ2-7 many 11 TRBV5-1 . TGCGCCAGCAGCTCTTCCTACGAGCAGTACTTC CASSSSYEQYF